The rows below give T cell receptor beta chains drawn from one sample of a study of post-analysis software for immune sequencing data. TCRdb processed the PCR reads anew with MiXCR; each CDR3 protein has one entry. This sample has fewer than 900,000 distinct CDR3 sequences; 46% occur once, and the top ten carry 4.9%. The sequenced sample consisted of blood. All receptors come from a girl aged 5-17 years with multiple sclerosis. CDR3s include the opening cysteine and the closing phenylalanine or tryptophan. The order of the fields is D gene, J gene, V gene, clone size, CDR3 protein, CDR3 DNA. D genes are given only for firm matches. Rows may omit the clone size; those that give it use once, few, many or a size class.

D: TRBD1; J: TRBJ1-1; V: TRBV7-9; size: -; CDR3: CASSSTGQRNTEAFF; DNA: TGTGCCAGCAGTTCGACGGGACAGAGGAACACTGAAGCTTTCTTT
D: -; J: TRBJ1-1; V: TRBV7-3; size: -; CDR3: CASSSSAGDAEAFF; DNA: TGTGCCAGCAGCTCCAGTGCGGGGGACGCTGAAGCTTTCTTT
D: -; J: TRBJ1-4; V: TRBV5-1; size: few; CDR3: CASSLKGDEKLFF; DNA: TGCGCCAGCAGCTTGAAGGGGGATGAAAAACTGTTTTTT
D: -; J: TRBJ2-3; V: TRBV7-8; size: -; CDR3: CASRPRGADTQYF; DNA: TGTGCCAGCAGGCCCAGGGGCGCAGATACGCAGTATTTT
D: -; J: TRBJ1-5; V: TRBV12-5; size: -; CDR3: CASGRGSPLNQPQHF; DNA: TGTGCTAGTGGGAGAGGATCCCCCCTTAATCAGCCCCAGCATTTT
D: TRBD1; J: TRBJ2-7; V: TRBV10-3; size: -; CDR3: CAISGRGYGEQYF; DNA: TGTGCCATCAGTGGCAGGGGGTACGGGGAGCAGTACTTC
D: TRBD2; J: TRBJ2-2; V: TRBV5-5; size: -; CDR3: CASTLRLAASNTGELFF; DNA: TGTGCCAGCACCCTTAGACTAGCGGCCTCGAACACCGGGGAGCTGTTTTTT
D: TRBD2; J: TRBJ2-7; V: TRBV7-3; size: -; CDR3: CASSSRTSGRDGNEQYF; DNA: TGTGCCAGCAGCTCCCGGACTAGCGGGAGGGATGGCAATGAGCAGTACTTC
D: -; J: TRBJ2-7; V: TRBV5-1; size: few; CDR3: CASSQIPGRLDQYF; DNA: TGCGCCAGCAGCCAAATCCCAGGGAGGTTAGACCAGTACTTC
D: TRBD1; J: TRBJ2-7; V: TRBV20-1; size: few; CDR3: CSAAPTGTGLNEQYF; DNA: TGCAGTGCCGCGCCCACCGGGACAGGGCTCAACGAGCAGTACTTC
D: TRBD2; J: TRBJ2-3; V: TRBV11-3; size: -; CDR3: CASSPGTSGTTQYF; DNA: TGTGCCAGCAGCCCAGGGACTAGCGGGACCACGCAGTATTTT
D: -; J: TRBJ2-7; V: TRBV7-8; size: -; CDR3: CASSTNYYEQYF; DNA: TGTGCCAGCAGCACCAACTACTACGAGCAGTACTTC
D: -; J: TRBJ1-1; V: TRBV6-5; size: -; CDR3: CASSLPPGKGTEAFF; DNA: TGTGCCAGCAGCCTCCCCCCGGGGAAGGGCACTGAAGCTTTCTTT
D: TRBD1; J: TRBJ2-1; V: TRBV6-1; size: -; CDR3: CASSRDRVYNEQFF; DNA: TGTGCCAGCAGTAGGGACAGGGTCTACAATGAGCAGTTCTTC
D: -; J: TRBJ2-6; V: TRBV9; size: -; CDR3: CASREPGANVLTF; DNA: TGTGCCAGCAGGGAACCTGGGGCCAACGTCCTGACTTTC
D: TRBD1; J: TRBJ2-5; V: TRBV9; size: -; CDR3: CASSVRDRKETQYF; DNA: TGTGCCAGCAGCGTACGGGACAGGAAAGAGACCCAGTACTTC
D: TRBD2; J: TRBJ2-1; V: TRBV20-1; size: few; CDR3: CSARSGGSYNEQFF; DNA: TGCAGTGCTAGAAGCGGGGGCTCCTACAATGAGCAGTTCTTC
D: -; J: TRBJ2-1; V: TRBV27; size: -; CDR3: CASSRTQLAHEQFF; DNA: TGTGCCAGCAGCCGGACGCAACTAGCCCATGAGCAGTTCTTC
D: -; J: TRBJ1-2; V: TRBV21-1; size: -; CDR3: CASSLTLLGANYGYTF; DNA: TGTGCCAGCAGCCTTACCTTACTTGGAGCTAACTATGGCTACACCTTC
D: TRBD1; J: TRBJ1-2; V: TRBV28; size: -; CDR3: CASDRQGGDYTF; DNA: TGTGCCAGCGATAGACAGGGAGGTGACTACACCTTC
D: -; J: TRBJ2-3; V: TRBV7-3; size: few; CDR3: CASSHTGADTQYF; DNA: TGTGCCAGCAGTCATACTGGCGCAGATACGCAGTATTTT
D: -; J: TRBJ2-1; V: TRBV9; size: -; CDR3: CASSVGAGAEADEQFF; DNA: TGTGCCAGCAGCGTAGGGGCCGGCGCGGAGGCGGATGAGCAGTTCTTC
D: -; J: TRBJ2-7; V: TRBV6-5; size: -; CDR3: CASSYGKRPYEQYF; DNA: TGTGCCAGCAGTTACGGGAAGCGCCCTTACGAGCAGTACTTC
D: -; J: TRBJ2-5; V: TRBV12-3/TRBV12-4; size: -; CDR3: CASSRDVRETQYF; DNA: TGTGCCAGCAGCAGGGACGTTCGGGAGACCCAGTACTTC
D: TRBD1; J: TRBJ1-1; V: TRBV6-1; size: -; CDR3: CASRNRGANTEAFF; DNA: TGTGCCAGCAGGAACAGGGGGGCGAACACTGAAGCTTTCTTT
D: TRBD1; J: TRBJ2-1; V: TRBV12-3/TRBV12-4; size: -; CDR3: CASSPQGVSYNEQFF; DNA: TGTGCCAGCAGTCCCCAGGGGGTCTCCTACAATGAGCAGTTCTTC
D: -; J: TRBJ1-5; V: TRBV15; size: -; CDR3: CATSRVRENQPQHF; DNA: TGTGCCACCAGCAGAGTAAGAGAAAATCAGCCCCAGCATTTT
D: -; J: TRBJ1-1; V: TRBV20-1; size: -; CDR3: CSAFTGTETRMNTEAFF; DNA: TGCAGTGCTTTTACCGGGACCGAGACAAGAATGAACACTGAAGCTTTCTTT
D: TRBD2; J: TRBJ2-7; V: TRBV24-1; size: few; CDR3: CATRSSGSYEQYF; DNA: TGTGCCACCAGATCTAGCGGGTCTTACGAGCAGTACTTC
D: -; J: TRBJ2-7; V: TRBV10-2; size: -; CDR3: CASGKTGLSYEQYF; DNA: TGCGCCAGCGGTAAGACAGGACTCTCCTACGAGCAGTACTTC
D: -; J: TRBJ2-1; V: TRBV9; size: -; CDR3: CASSGSGDEQFF; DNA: TGTGCCAGCAGCGGATCAGGGGATGAGCAGTTCTTC
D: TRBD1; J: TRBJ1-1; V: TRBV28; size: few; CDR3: CASSLMGTGKAFF; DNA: TGTGCCAGCAGTTTAATGGGGACAGGGAAAGCTTTCTTT
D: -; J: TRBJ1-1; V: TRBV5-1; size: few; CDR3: CASSYGGTTEAFF; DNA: TGCGCCAGCAGCTACGGTGGAACGACTGAAGCTTTCTTT
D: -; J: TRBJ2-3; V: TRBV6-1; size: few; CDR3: CASSDDREGVDTQYF; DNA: TGTGCCAGCAGTGACGACAGGGAGGGTGTCGATACGCAGTATTTT
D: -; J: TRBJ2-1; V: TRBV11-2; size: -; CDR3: CASRSTRVNEQFF; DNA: TGTGCCAGCAGGTCAACAAGGGTTAATGAGCAGTTCTTC
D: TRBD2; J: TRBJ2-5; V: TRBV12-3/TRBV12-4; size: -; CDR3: CASSLVGGGQETQYF; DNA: TGTGCCAGCAGTTTAGTCGGCGGGGGCCAAGAGACCCAGTACTTC
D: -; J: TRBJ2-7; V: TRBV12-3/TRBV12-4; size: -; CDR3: CASSLMGRWYEQYF; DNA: TGTGCCAGCAGCCTGATGGGGCGTTGGTACGAGCAGTACTTC
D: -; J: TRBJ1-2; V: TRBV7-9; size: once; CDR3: CASSAQSDSYGYTF; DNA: TGTGCCAGCAGCGCACAATCGGACAGCTATGGCTACACCTTC
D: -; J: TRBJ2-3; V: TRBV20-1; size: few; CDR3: CSAELSSRTDTQYF; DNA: TGCAGTGCCGAACTAAGTTCTCGCACAGATACGCAGTATTTT
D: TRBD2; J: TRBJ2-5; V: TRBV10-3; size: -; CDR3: CAISKGLAGEETQYF; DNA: TGTGCCATCAGTAAGGGACTAGCGGGAGAAGAGACCCAGTACTTC
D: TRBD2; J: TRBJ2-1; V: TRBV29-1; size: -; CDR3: CSVVLAGMYEQFF; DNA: TGCAGCGTTGTACTAGCGGGAATGTATGAGCAGTTCTTC
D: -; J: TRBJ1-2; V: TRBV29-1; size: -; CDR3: CSVEWAGANYGYTF; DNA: TGCAGCGTGGAGTGGGCAGGGGCTAACTATGGCTACACCTTC